This T cell receptor (beta chain) originates from a study of T cells after yellow fever vaccination. Remarks on this clonotype: Antigen unknown.

TCRdb processed the 5' RACE reads anew with MiXCR; each CDR3 protein has one entry. The sample has some 320,000 distinct CDR3 sequences; approximately 10% are singletons. Notes on the study in general: Only a small proportion of the clonotypes turned up in both the CD4 and the CD8 compartments, likely arising from convergent recombination.

Looked up from germline, CDR1 is MNHEY and CDR2 is SVGAGI. V lost 0 bases to trimming and J lost 0 bases; unmatched junction nucleotides: 2. The CDR3 has 16 amino acids. The chain combines TRBV6-5 with TRBJ2-1, with 7 positions matching TRBD1. The sample was CD4+ T cells sorted from PBMCs, taken 5 days after the yellow fever booster vaccination. The clonotype comes from a man between 18 and 35 years old who received the YFV17D yellow fever vaccine. The DNA of the CDR3 is TGTGCCAGCAGTTACTCAGGGGGCATCTCCTACAATGAGCAGTTCTTC. It is translated as CASSYSGGISYNEQFF.